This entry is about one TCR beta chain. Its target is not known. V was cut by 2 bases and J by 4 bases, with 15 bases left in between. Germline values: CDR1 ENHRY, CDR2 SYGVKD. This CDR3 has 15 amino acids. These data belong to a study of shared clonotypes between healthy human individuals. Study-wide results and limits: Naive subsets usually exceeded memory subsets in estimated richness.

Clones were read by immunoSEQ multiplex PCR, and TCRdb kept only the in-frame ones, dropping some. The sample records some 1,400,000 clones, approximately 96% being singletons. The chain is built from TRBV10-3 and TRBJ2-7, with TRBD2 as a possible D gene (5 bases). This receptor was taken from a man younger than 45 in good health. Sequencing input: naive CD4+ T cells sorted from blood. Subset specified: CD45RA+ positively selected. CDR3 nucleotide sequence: TGTGCCATCAGTGAGACCCCGGACTCATCTTACGAGCAGTACTTC. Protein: CAISETPDSSYEQYF.